Following are 9 T cell receptor beta chains from one sample sequenced in a study of beta chain features in type 1 diabetes. The sequenced template was cDNA made from the entire isolated RNA. Some clones are missing from TCRdb's copy, which holds only in-frame ones; the method was immunoSEQ multiplex PCR. The sample lists under 950,000 clones, 15% to 20% occurring once. Sequences were obtained from naive CD4+ T cells from blood. Source of these receptors: a young woman in good health.

This clone was counted a few times. The chain joins TRBV7-2 to TRBJ1-2; 9 bases are a match to TRBD1. With V trimmed by 2 bases and J by 8 bases, 9 bases remained unmatched. The CDR3 consists of 15 residues. Germline lookup yields CDR1 SGHTA and CDR2 FQGNSA. In nucleotides, the CDR3 is TGTGCCAGCAGCTTACTGGGACAGGGCCCTGCGGGCTACACCTTC. Its protein is CASSLLGQGPAGYTF.

The chain has TRBV29-1 and TRBJ1-1; D uncertain. V was trimmed by 5 bases and J by 4 bases, leaving 26 bases between them. Germline loops: CDR1 SQVTM, CDR2 ANQGSEA. The CDR3 length is 17 residues. The CDR3 loop reads CSVYPAARDTAGTEAFF. The CDR3 nucleotides read TGCAGCGTTTACCCGGCCGCTCGCGATACCGCGGGCACTGAAGCTTTCTTT.

CDR3 loop: CASSFLVSATNEKLFF. The CDR3 region has the DNA TGTGCCAGCAGCTTTCTCGTTTCAGCAACTAATGAAAAACTGTTTTTT. The rearrangement uses TRBV7-2 and TRBJ1-4; D not resolved. The CDR3 runs to 16 residues. Germline V lookup: CDR1 SGHTA, CDR2 FQGNSA. The V end was cut by 3 bases, the J end by 0 bases, with 11 bases between.

This clone has a handful of counts. This sequence joins TRBV18 and TRBJ2-5; no reliable D call. Germline V gives CDR1 KGHSH, CDR2 LQKENI. This CDR3 is 15 amino acids long. The V end was cut by 2 bases, the J end by 1 base, with 11 bases between. CDR3 sequence: CASSPSLVAQETQYF. The CDR3 DNA reads TGTGCCAGCTCACCATCGCTGGTGGCCCAAGAGACCCAGTACTTC. The whole variable domain, remainder taken from reference TRBV18 and TRBJ2-5, is NAGVMQNPRHLVRRRGQEARLRCSPMKGHSHVYWYRQLPEEGLKFMVYLQKENIIDESGMPKERFSAEFPKEGPSILRIQQVVRGDSAAYFCASSPSLVAQETQYFGPGTRLLVL.

This clone was found a few times. V is TRBV6-6 and J is TRBJ1-1; D uncertain. The V gene's germline CDR1 is MNHNY and CDR2 SVGAGI (reference sequence). The V gene lost 4 bases and the J gene lost 9 bases, with 15 bases spanning the gap. The length of the CDR3 is 13 residues. CDR3 coding DNA: TGTGCCAGCAGTTTCCAAAGCCCCAATAAAGCTTTCTTT. Its translation: CASSFQSPNKAFF.

This clone turned up a few times. This chain uses TRBV15 with TRBJ2-7; possible D gene TRBD1, 5 bases. Germline assignment: CDR1 LNHNV and CDR2 YYDKDF (reference sequence). V lost 0 bases, J lost 7 bases, and 7 bases lay in between. This CDR3 contains 12 residues. DNA for the CDR3: TGTGCCACCAGCAGAGACAGGGTTGAGCAGTACTTC. It encodes CATSRDRVEQYF.

This clone was counted between two and nine times. The V gene is TRBV27, the J gene TRBJ2-1; TRBD2 aligns across 11 bases. CDR1 MNHEY and CDR2 SMNVEV come from the germline V gene (reference sequence). V was clipped by 0 bases and J by 10 bases; unmatched bases: 8. This CDR3 comprises 16 residues. The CDR3 bases are TGTGCCAGCAGTTTATCGACTAGCGGGACCTACTGGGAGCAGTTCTTC. It yields the protein CASSLSTSGTYWEQFF.

This clone came up a few times. The V call is TRBV5-6, the J call TRBJ2-3; the D gene is possibly TRBD1 (6 bases). From germline, CDR1 is SGHDT and CDR2 YYEEEE. The CDR3 loop spans 14 amino acids. V lost 3 bases to trimming and J lost 6 bases, with 14 bases between them. The CDR3 protein is CASSWPQGLDTQYF. The DNA of the CDR3 is TGTGCCAGCAGCTGGCCCCAGGGGTTGGATACGCAGTATTTT.

The chain joins TRBV15 to TRBJ2-2, with D maybe TRBD2 (5 bases). Trimming pared 0 bases from V and 4 bases from J, leaving 12 bases between. There are 16 residues in the CDR3. The germline gives CDR1 LNHNV, CDR2 YYDKDF (reference sequence). The CDR3 sequence: CATSRDRRTFTGELFF. The DNA for the CDR3 is TGTGCCACCAGCAGAGATCGAAGGACTTTCACCGGGGAGCTGTTTTTT.